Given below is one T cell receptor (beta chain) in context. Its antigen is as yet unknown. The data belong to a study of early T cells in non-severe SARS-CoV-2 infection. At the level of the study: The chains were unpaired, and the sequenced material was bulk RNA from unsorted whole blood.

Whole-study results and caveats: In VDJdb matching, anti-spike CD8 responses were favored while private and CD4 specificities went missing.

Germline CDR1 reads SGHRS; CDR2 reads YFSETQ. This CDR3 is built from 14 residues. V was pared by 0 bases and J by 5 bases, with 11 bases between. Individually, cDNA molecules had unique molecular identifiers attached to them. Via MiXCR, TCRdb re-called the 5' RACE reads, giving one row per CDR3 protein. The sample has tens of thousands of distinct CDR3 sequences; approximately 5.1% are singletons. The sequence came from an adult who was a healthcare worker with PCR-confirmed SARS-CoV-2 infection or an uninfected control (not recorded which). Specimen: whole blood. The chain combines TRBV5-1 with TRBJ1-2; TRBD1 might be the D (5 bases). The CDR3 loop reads CASSLEATAYGYTF. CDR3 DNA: TGCGCCAGCAGCTTGGAGGCGACAGCTTATGGCTACACCTTC.